Below, 28 T cell receptor beta chains from the same sample are listed, as sequenced in a study of shared clonotypes between healthy human individuals (TCRdb year 2020). CD8 naive samples were CD45RO-negative cells positively selected for CCR7, giving a CD45RA+CCR7+ population that excluded TemRA cells. Receptor amplification or capture employed the immunoSEQ multiplex PCR assay. TCRdb took this table from immuneACCESS and kept in-frame rearrangements with V and J called. Such tables lack part of the clones; where checked against another copy, unresolved V genes explain under half of the gap, and the rest is unexplained. This sample is represented by about 1,800,000 clones; 85% to 95% of them were singletons. The leading ten clones occupy roughly 1.2% of the sample. Sequenced input: naive CD8+ T cells sorted from blood. This specimen's cell subset or site label, interpreted: CD45RA+CCR7+. These receptors were obtained from a man between 18 and 29 years old in good health.

This clone was detected once. The chain is built from TRBV11-2 and TRBJ2-7; 7 bases match TRBD2. The CDR3 is made up of 12 amino acids. Germline lookup yields CDR1 SGHAT and CDR2 FQNNGV. Unmatched junction bases numbered 2, after V lost 5 bases and J lost 4 bases. The CDR3: CASSGGGYEQYF. CDR3 nucleotide sequence: TGTGCCAGCAGCGGGGGGGGATACGAGCAGTACTTC.

As to this clone: The identical CDR3 is also encoded by other nucleotide sequences in the sample. This chain joins TRBV27 and TRBJ1-1; D uncertain. CDR1 is MNHEY and CDR2 is SMNVEV in the germline V gene (reference sequence). This CDR3 has 14 amino acids. V was cut by 2 bases and J by 4 bases, with 11 bases left in between. The CDR3 spells CASSLGRPGTEAFF. The CDR3, as DNA: TGTGCCAGCAGTTTAGGGCGTCCGGGCACTGAAGCTTTCTTT.

This rearrangement joins TRBV15 to TRBJ2-7; the match to TRBD2 covers 7 bases. The CDR3 runs to 13 residues. CDR1 and CDR2 (germline): LNHNV, YYDKDF (reference sequence). The ends lost 5 bases at V and 2 bases at J; junction bases unmatched: 3. As DNA, the CDR3 is TGTGCCACCAGCCCGCGGGGGACCTACGAGCAGTACTTC. This gives the protein CATSPRGTYEQYF. The full variable domain, with the rest looked up from reference TRBV15 and TRBJ2-7, is DAMVIQNPRYQVTQFGKPVTLSCSQTLNHNVMYWYQQKSSQAPKLLFHYYDKDFNNEADTPDNFQSRRPNTSFCFLDIRSPGLGDTAMYLCATSPRGTYEQYFGPGTRLTVT.

The V gene is TRBV6-1, the J gene TRBJ2-5, with TRBD1 identical over 9 bases. V was clipped by 4 bases and J by 4 bases; unmatched bases: 10. The CDR3 is made up of 16 amino acids. Germline-derived CDR1 and CDR2 are MNHNS and SASEGT. DNA of the CDR3: TGTGCCAGCAGTGTAGCACAGGGGGCGGAGGGAGAGACCCAGTACTTC. Translated: CASSVAQGAEGETQYF.

J is TRBJ1-1 and V is TRBV7-9; the match to TRBD1 covers 9 bases. Germline trimming cut 4 bases from V and 1 base from J; bases unmatched to any gene: 10. The CDR3 consists of 17 residues. Germline CDR1 SEHNR, CDR2 FQNEAQ (reference sequence). The CDR3 reads CASSSPGTGTGNTEAFF. The CDR3 nucleotides read TGTGCCAGCAGCTCTCCGGGGACAGGGACCGGGAACACTGAAGCTTTCTTT. The entire variable domain, with the rest obtained from reference TRBV7-9 and TRBJ1-1, is as follows: DTGVSQNPRHKITKRGQNVTFRCDPISEHNRLYWYRQTLGQGPEFLTYFQNEAQLEKSRLLSDRFSAERPKGSFSTLEIQRTEQGDSAMYLCASSSPGTGTGNTEAFFGQGTRLTVV.

The rearrangement links TRBV4-1 to TRBJ1-6, with 9 bases identical to TRBD1. CDR3 length: 14 residues. From germline, CDR1 is MGHRA and CDR2 YSYEKL. V lost 5 bases to trimming and J lost 6 bases; unmatched junction nucleotides: 2. The CDR3 protein is CASSLGQGNSPLHF. The CDR3, as DNA: TGCGCCAGCAGCTTGGGACAGGGTAATTCACCCCTCCACTTT.

J is TRBJ1-6 and V is TRBV2; D uncertain. Trimming stripped 5 bases from V and 14 bases from J, with 10 bases between. This CDR3 contains 11 residues. Germline CDR1 and CDR2: SNHLY and FYNNEI. Here the CDR3 DNA reads TGTGCCAGCAGTTTCGAGTTGACCCTCCACTTT. It is translated as CASSFELTLHF.

The V and J genes are TRBV4-1 and TRBJ2-2; D may be TRBD2 (6 bases). With 4 bases removed from V and 5 bases from J, the gap between germline ends came to 14 bases. Per germline, CDR1 MGHRA and CDR2 YSYEKL. The CDR3 sequence is 15 residues long. CDR3 sequence reads: CASSLRLEGTGELFF. CDR3 DNA sequence: TGCGCCAGCAGCCTTAGACTAGAAGGGACCGGGGAGCTGTTTTTT.

The chain carries TRBV29-1 and TRBJ2-7; possibly TRBD1 or TRBD2 for D (5 bases each). CDR1 SQVTM and CDR2 ANQGSEA come from the germline V gene. Trimming took 6 bases from V and 7 from J, leaving 19 bases between them. The CDR3 contains 13 residues. The CDR3, as DNA: TGCAGCGTCGCGCCGGGACCTCAAGCGGAGCAGTACTTC. This codes for CSVAPGPQAEQYF.

The chain recombines TRBV7-6 with TRBJ2-5; TRBD2 matches at 9 bases. Germline V gene sequence: CDR1 SGHVS, CDR2 FNYEAQ. The CDR3 is 15 residues long. The V segment lost 3 bases and the J segment 3 bases; nucleotides outside the gene matches: 5. In DNA, the CDR3 is TGTGCCAGCAGCTTTGTGCGGGGGGGAGAAGAGACCCAGTACTTC. Its protein is CASSFVRGGEETQYF.

The chain joins TRBV7-9 to TRBJ1-1; D is undetermined. CDR1 and CDR2 from the germline V gene are SEHNR and FQNEAQ (reference sequence). The CDR3 covers 12 residues. Between the trimmed V and J ends, which lost 2 bases and 6 bases, there was a span of 7 bases. CDR3 sequence: CASSLFGAEAFF. The DNA of the CDR3 is TGTGCCAGCAGCTTATTCGGGGCTGAAGCTTTCTTT.

The chain carries TRBV28 and TRBJ2-5; D remains ambiguous. The V and J ends lost 2 bases and 3 bases respectively, with 10 bases between them. The CDR3 has 14 residues. Looked up from germline, CDR1 is MDHEN and CDR2 is SYDVKM. The CDR3 region has the DNA TGTGCCAGCAGTTTAAGACCTTTTGAAGAGACCCAGTACTTC. Residues: CASSLRPFEETQYF.

The chain links TRBV6-6 to TRBJ1-6, with 9 bases identical to TRBD1. The trim removed 8 bases at V and 7 bases at J, leaving 12 bases unmatched. CDR3 length: 16 amino acids. The germline V gene has CDR1 MNHNY and CDR2 SVGAGI (reference sequence). CDR3 in DNA: TGTGCCAGCCCTCCCTCCCCGACAGGGGGGAATTCACCCCTCCACTTT. Amino acids: CASPPSPTGGNSPLHF.

The chain joins TRBV7-8 to TRBJ2-5; D possibly corresponds to TRBD1 (5 bases). V lost 2 bases, J lost 5 bases, and 9 bases lay in between. Germline CDR1 SGHVS, CDR2 FQNEAQ. The CDR3 length is 13 residues. The CDR3 DNA is TGTGCCAGCAGCTTATGGGCAGGGGAGACCCAGTACTTC. Amino acids: CASSLWAGETQYF.

The J gene is TRBJ1-2, the V gene TRBV6-1; D call uncertain. The ends were cut back, 6 bases at V and 8 bases at J, with 16 bases in the middle. The CDR3 is 13 residues long. Germline CDR1 and CDR2: MNHNS and SASEGT. CDR3 sequence: CASSPTIEYGYTF. The DNA for the CDR3 is TGTGCCAGCAGCCCTACAATTGAGTACGGCTACACCTTC.

In regard to this clone: Other nucleotide sequences from this sample produce the same CDR3. V and J are TRBV10-1 and TRBJ2-7; possibly TRBD1 or TRBD2 for D (5 bases each). The V and J ends lost 4 bases and 0 bases respectively, with 13 bases between them. This CDR3 has 15 amino acids. CDR1 is WNHNN, CDR2 SYGVQD, per germline (reference sequence). CDR3 loop: CASSGGTGSSYEQYF. CDR3 sequence (DNA): TGCGCCAGCAGTGGGGGGACGGGGAGCTCCTACGAGCAGTACTTC.

The gene calls are TRBV29-1 and TRBJ1-2, with 8 nucleotides matching TRBD1. Germline CDR1 and CDR2: SQVTM and ANQGSEA. Trimming cost V 7 bases and J 3 bases; bases outside gene matches: 4. This CDR3 has 12 residues. The CDR3, as DNA: TGCAGCGCCCTGACAGGGGACTATGGCTACACCTTC. Protein product: CSALTGDYGYTF.

The J gene is TRBJ2-7, the V gene TRBV28; 9 bases fit TRBD1. Looked up from germline, CDR1 is MDHEN and CDR2 is SYDVKM. The trim removed 7 bases at V and 2 bases at J, leaving 6 bases unmatched. The CDR3 has 14 residues. The CDR3 protein is CASTLGQGPYEQYF. As DNA, the CDR3 is TGTGCCAGCACTTTGGGACAGGGACCCTACGAGCAGTACTTC.

DNA for the CDR3: TGTGCCAGTAGTATGAATCAGGGTTTGAACACTGAAGCTTTCTTT. The encoded protein is CASSMNQGLNTEAFF. The V and J genes are TRBV19 and TRBJ1-1, with D possibly TRBD1 on 5 matching bases. Deletions cut 3 bases from V and 0 bases from J, with 11 bases between. CDR3 length: 15 residues. The germline V gene encodes CDR1 LNHDA and CDR2 SQIVND (reference sequence).

J is TRBJ1-6 and V is TRBV7-9; D uncertain. There are 15 residues in the CDR3. The germline gives CDR1 SEHNR, CDR2 FQNEAQ (reference sequence). V gave up 1 base and J gave up 5 bases, with 9 bases separating them. CDR3 loop: CASSLGSADNSPLHF. The CDR3 bases are TGTGCCAGCAGCTTAGGATCGGCCGATAATTCACCCCTCCACTTT.

The V call is TRBV15, the J call TRBJ1-2, with 7 bases aligning to TRBD1. The V gene's germline CDR1 is LNHNV and CDR2 YYDKDF (reference sequence). V was clipped by 5 bases and J by 3 bases; unmatched bases: 6. The CDR3 runs to 14 residues. CDR3 residues: CATSGPQGHYGYTF. CDR3 DNA sequence: TGTGCCACCAGCGGTCCACAGGGGCACTATGGCTACACCTTC.

J is TRBJ1-2 and V is TRBV2, with a weak D call TRBD1 (5 bases). In germline, CDR1 is SNHLY, CDR2 FYNNEI. V lost 1 base and J lost 8, with 8 bases in between. There are 12 residues in the CDR3. The CDR3 region is CASSEGTLGYTF. CDR3 coding DNA: TGTGCCAGCAGTGAAGGGACACTAGGCTACACCTTC.

This clone was observed a few times. The same CDR3 also results from other DNA sequences found in this sample. This chain connects TRBV5-6 to TRBJ1-1, with D uncertain. The CDR3 is made up of 13 amino acids. V was cut by 0 bases and J by 1 base, with 4 bases left in between. In germline, CDR1 is SGHDT, CDR2 YYEEEE. CDR3: CASSLAGNTEAFF. CDR3 nucleotides: TGTGCCAGCAGCTTGGCCGGGAACACTGAAGCTTTCTTT.

V is TRBV27 and J is TRBJ2-7; 9 nucleotides line up with TRBD1. The CDR3 spans 12 residues. The germline gives CDR1 MNHEY, CDR2 SMNVEV (reference sequence). J lost 10 bases, V lost 3 bases, and 4 bases had no gene match. This CDR3 is CASSFIQGAQYF. CDR3 nucleotides: TGTGCCAGCAGTTTCATACAGGGGGCCCAGTACTTC.

The chain links TRBV7-2 to TRBJ2-7; tentatively, D is TRBD1 (6 bases). Germline V gives CDR1 SGHTA, CDR2 FQGNSA. V lost 5 bases and J 7 bases, leaving 21 bases between the germline ends. This CDR3 has 15 residues. In nucleotides, the CDR3 is TGTGCCAGCAGCAAGAAAGAGGCAGGGGTAGGGGAGCAGTACTTC. Encoded protein: CASSKKEAGVGEQYF.

The chain employs TRBV7-9 and TRBJ2-7, with D possibly being TRBD1 (8 bases). The germline CDR1 and CDR2 sequences are SEHNR and FQNEAQ (reference sequence). The CDR3 runs 14 residues. V was clipped by 3 bases and J by 6 bases, with 15 bases between them. This CDR3 is CASSFTGGRVEQYF. For the CDR3, the DNA is TGTGCCAGCAGCTTCACAGGGGGGAGGGTCGAGCAGTACTTC.

The gene calls are TRBV13 and TRBJ2-3; TRBD2 matches at 9 bases. The CDR3 covers 15 residues. V lost 5 bases to trimming and J lost 5 bases; unmatched junction nucleotides: 8. Germline V gene lookup returns CDR1 PRHDT and CDR2 FYEKMQ (reference sequence). In DNA form, the CDR3 reads TGTGCCAGCAGCCAACCCGGACTAGCGAGAGATACGCAGTATTTT. Its protein product is CASSQPGLARDTQYF.

The chain employs TRBV23-1 and TRBJ1-6; D ambiguous. TRBV23-1 falls under the ORF class, with uncertain function. This CDR3 has 11 residues. Trimming cost V 8 bases and J 7 bases, with 6 bases left between them. This CDR3 is CASSHNSPLHF. DNA for the CDR3: TGCGCCAGCTCCCACAATTCACCCCTCCACTTT.